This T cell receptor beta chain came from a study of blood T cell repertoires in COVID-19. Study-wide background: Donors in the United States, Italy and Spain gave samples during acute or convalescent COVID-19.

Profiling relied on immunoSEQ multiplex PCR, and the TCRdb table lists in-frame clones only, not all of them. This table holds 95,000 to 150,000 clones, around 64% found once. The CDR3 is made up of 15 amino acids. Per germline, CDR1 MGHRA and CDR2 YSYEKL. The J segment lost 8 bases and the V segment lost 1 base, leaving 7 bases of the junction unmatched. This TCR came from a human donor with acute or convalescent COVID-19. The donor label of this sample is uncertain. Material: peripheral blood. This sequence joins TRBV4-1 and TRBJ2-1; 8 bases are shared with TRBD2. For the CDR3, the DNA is TGCGCCAGCAGCCAAGGTTGGCCGGGACTAGATGAGCAGTTCTTC. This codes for CASSQGWPGLDEQFF.